This TCR beta chain is drawn from a study of Ad26.COV2.S vaccination and SARS-CoV-2 variants. Study background: The COV1001 Ad26.COV2.S trial arm included the donor.

Germline assignment: CDR1 SGHTS and CDR2 YDEGEE. The V and J ends lost 0 bases and 5 bases respectively, with 14 bases between them. The CDR3 spans 15 residues. Sequencing was performed with immunoSEQ multiplex PCR; in TCRdb, only in-frame clones are kept and a portion is missing. The sample includes 350,000 to 550,000 clones, approximately 89% of them seen just once. Treatment given: 19 received Ad26.COV2.S at low or high dose, single or two shots; about 5 received placebo; per-sample allocation not given. Collection of samples fell on day 63 after the first vaccine or placebo injection. The donor was a Boston adult aged 18-55 years.

This sequence was found in a person between 18 and 60 years old who received the Ad26.COV2.S COVID-19 vaccine or a placebo. Sequencing was performed on peripheral blood, taken in a trial of Ad26.COV2.S vaccine versus placebo. This chain links TRBV5-8 with TRBJ2-5, with D tentatively TRBD1 or TRBD2 (5 bases each). The CDR3 nucleotides read TGTGCCAGCAGCTTGGCCGGGACGGGGTGGGAGACCCAGTACTTC. This translates into CASSLAGTGWETQYF.